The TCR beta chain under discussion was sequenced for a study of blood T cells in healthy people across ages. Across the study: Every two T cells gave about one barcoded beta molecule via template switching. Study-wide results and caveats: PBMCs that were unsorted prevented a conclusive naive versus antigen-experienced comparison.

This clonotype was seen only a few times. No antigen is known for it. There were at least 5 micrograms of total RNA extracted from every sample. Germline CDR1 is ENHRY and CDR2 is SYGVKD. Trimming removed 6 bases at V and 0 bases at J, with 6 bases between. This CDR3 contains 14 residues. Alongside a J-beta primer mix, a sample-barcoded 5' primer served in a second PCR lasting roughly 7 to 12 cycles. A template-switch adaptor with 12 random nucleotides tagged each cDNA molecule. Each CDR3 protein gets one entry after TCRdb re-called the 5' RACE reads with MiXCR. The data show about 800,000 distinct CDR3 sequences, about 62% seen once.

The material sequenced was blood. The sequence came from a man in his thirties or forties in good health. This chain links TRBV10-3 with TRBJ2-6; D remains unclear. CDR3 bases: TGTGCCATCAGCGAAAGCTCTGGGGCCAACGTCCTGACTTTC. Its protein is CAISESSGANVLTF.